What follows are 15 T cell receptor beta chains derived from one specimen sequenced in a study of blood T cell repertoires in COVID-19. Here immunoSEQ multiplex PCR was the method, and the copy in TCRdb shows in-frame clones only, minus some. The data show some 240,000 clones, approximately 89% seen once. Sequenced: PBMCs or T cells enriched from blood (not recorded which). These TCRs come from a woman aged 40-49 years who had been exposed to COVID-19.

The genes are TRBV29-1 and TRBJ2-1, with TRBD1 identical over 10 bases. CDR1 is SQVTM, CDR2 ANQGSEA, per germline. V dropped 6 bases and J dropped 3; count of bases not matched to a gene: 5. The CDR3 runs 14 residues. Written as DNA, the CDR3 is TGCAGCGTAGGACAGGGGGGCATCTACAATGAGCAGTTCTTC. This sequence encodes CSVGQGGIYNEQFF.

This chain uses TRBV4-1 with TRBJ1-6; D uncertain. Trimming took off 1 base at V and 0 bases at J, with 7 bases between the two ends. Germline V CDR1 and CDR2: MGHRA, YSYEKL. This CDR3 has 16 amino acids. The CDR3 loop reads CASSQVDFSYNSPLHF. CDR3 nucleotides: TGCGCCAGCAGCCAAGTAGACTTCTCCTATAATTCACCCCTCCACTTT.

The chain is built from TRBV28 and TRBJ1-6; D gene uncertain. Per germline, CDR1 MDHEN and CDR2 SYDVKM. The CDR3 is 15 amino acids. Trimming left V 5 bases short and J 3 bases short, with 11 bases between. The CDR3 DNA follows: TGTGCCAGCAGTCGCTCCAGGTTCTATAATTCACCCCTCCACTTT. It encodes CASSRSRFYNSPLHF.

Comment on this clone: An end of the junction does not agree with germline; a read error may underlie this. The chain joins TRBV5-1 to TRBJ2-2; D remains unclear. Germline lookup yields CDR1 SGHRS and CDR2 YFSETQ. The CDR3 is made up of 15 amino acids. The CDR3 DNA sequence: TGTGCCAGCAGGCCAGGTACCCCGAACACCGGGGAGCTGTTTTTT. Protein product: CASRPGTPNTGELFF. The full variable domain, in which reference TRBV5-1 and TRBJ2-2 provide the parts outside the CDR3, is KAGVTQTPRYLIKTRGQQVTLSCSPISGHRSVSWYQQTPGQGLQFLFEYFSETQRNKGNFPGRFSGRQFSNSRSEMNVSTLELGDSALYLCASRPGTPNTGELFFGEGSRLTVL.

The rearrangement links TRBV20-1 to TRBJ1-5; TRBD1 matches 7 bases. V lost 3 bases and J lost 8; bases outside the gene matches: 7. Looked up from germline, CDR1 is DFQATT and CDR2 is SNEGSKA (reference sequence). The CDR3 is made up of 13 amino acids. The CDR3 region has the DNA TGCAGTGCTAGTCGGACAGGTGTCGAGCCCCAGCATTTT. It codes for CSASRTGVEPQHF.

The V gene is TRBV10-3, the J gene TRBJ2-2, with 7 bases that match TRBD1. V was clipped by 7 bases and J by 3 bases; unmatched bases: 11. Germline-derived CDR1 and CDR2 are ENHRY and SYGVKD. CDR3 length: 16 amino acids. The CDR3 nucleotides read TGTGCCATCAATCCGGAAGAGGACAGGTACACCGGGGAGCTGTTTTTT. The encoded protein is CAINPEEDRYTGELFF.

J is TRBJ1-3 and V is TRBV7-8; TRBD1 is a possible D gene (5 bases). With 8 bases removed from V and 2 bases from J, the gap between germline ends came to 7 bases. This CDR3 comprises 12 residues. CDR1 SGHVS and CDR2 FQNEAQ come from the germline V gene. The DNA for the CDR3 is TGTGCCAGCGGGGGGGCTGGAAACACCATATATTTT. Residues: CASGGAGNTIYF.

This clone was seen once. The chain links TRBV7-2 to TRBJ2-5; D may be TRBD1 (5 bases). CDR1 and CDR2 (germline): SGHTA, FQGNSA. V was cut by 1 base and J by 7 bases, with 10 bases left in between. The CDR3 totals 13 residues. DNA of the CDR3: TGTGCCAGCAGCTTAGGACAGAGCGTGACCCAGTACTTC. Its translation is CASSLGQSVTQYF.

V and J are TRBV7-9 and TRBJ2-3; 11 positions agree with TRBD1. The trim removed 5 bases at V and 3 bases at J, leaving 7 bases unmatched. CDR1 is SEHNR, CDR2 FQNEAQ, per germline (reference sequence). This CDR3 region has 16 residues. DNA of the CDR3: TGTGCCAGCAGCCCTAGGACAGGGGGCAGGACAGATACGCAGTATTTT. The encoded protein is CASSPRTGGRTDTQYF. Complete variable domain (other parts from reference TRBV7-9 and TRBJ2-3): DTGVSQNPRHKITKRGQNVTFRCDPISEHNRLYWYRQTLGQGPEFLTYFQNEAQLEKSRLLSDRFSAERPKGSFSTLEIQRTEQGDSAMYLCASSPRTGGRTDTQYFGPGTRLTVL.

The chain employs TRBV18 and TRBJ1-2, with a possible D match to TRBD1 (5 bases). From germline, CDR1 is KGHSH and CDR2 LQKENI. The CDR3 loop spans 16 amino acids. V dropped 4 bases and J dropped 2 bases, with 17 bases sitting between them. The CDR3 DNA reads as TGTGCCAGCTCACTCTGGGGGGTGAAGGGGAACTATGGCTACACCTTC. Its translation: CASSLWGVKGNYGYTF.

CDR3 nucleotide sequence: TGTGCCAGCAGCCCCGCCGGGACTAGCGGGAGTACTGAGCAGTTCTTC. Protein product: CASSPAGTSGSTEQFF. The gene calls are TRBV7-9 and TRBJ2-1, with 14 bases lining up with TRBD2. V shed 5 bases and J 9 bases; nucleotides not matched to a gene: 9. Germline V gene lookup returns CDR1 SEHNR and CDR2 FQNEAQ (reference sequence). The CDR3 has 16 residues. The complete variable domain, with remaining parts taken from reference TRBV7-9 and TRBJ2-1, reads DTGVSQNPRHKITKRGQNVTFRCDPISEHNRLYWYRQTLGQGPEFLTYFQNEAQLEKSRLLSDRFSAERPKGSFSTLEIQRTEQGDSAMYLCASSPAGTSGSTEQFFGPGTRLTVL.

This chain uses TRBV19 with TRBJ2-1, with D possibly TRBD2 on 6 matching bases. V lost 9 bases and J lost 8, with 20 bases in between. The CDR3 runs 14 residues. Germline V lookup: CDR1 LNHDA, CDR2 SQIVND (reference sequence). CDR3 in DNA: TGTGCCAGCTGGAGGGGTTGGGGGAATCATGAGCAGTTCTTC. Translating it yields CASWRGWGNHEQFF.

Only one count was recorded for this clone. The J gene is TRBJ2-3, the V gene TRBV7-2, with TRBD2 as a possible D gene (6 bases). The germline V gene encodes CDR1 SGHTA and CDR2 FQGNSA. V shed 1 base and J shed 3 bases, with 8 bases lying between them. This CDR3 is built from 14 residues. In DNA form, the CDR3 reads TGTGCCAGCAGCTTAGTTCGGGGGACAGATACGCAGTATTTT. This encodes CASSLVRGTDTQYF.

The V gene is TRBV18, the J gene TRBJ1-2, with 7 bases matching TRBD1. V trimming: 3 bases; J trimming: 4 bases; junction bases outside the gene matches: 5. This CDR3 is built from 14 residues. Germline loops: CDR1 KGHSH, CDR2 LQKENI. CDR3 in DNA: TGTGCCAGCTCACCCCAGGGGGTGACCTATGGCTACACCTTC. It specifies CASSPQGVTYGYTF.

This chain links TRBV7-6 with TRBJ2-7, with D hard to call. Between the trimmed V and J ends, which lost 5 bases and 1 base, there was a span of 12 bases. Germline CDR1 reads SGHVS; CDR2 reads FNYEAQ. The CDR3 is 14 residues long. The CDR3 DNA follows: TGTGCCAGCAGCCCAGGCTCCCTTTCCTACGAGCAGTACTTC. Translation gives CASSPGSLSYEQYF.